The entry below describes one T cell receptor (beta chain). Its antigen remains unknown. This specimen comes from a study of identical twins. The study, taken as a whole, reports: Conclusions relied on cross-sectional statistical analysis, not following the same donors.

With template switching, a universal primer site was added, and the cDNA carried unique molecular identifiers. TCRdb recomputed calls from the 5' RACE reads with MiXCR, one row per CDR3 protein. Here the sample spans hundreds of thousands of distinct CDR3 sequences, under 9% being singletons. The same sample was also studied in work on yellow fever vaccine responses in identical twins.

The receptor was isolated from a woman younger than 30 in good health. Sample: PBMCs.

The CDR3 reads CSARFSDTQYF. The CDR3 nucleotides read TGCAGTGCTAGATTCTCAGATACGCAGTATTTT. The J gene is TRBJ2-3, the V gene TRBV20-1; D call uncertain. Trimming pared 2 bases from V and 4 bases from J, leaving 4 bases between. The CDR3 is 11 amino acids. In germline, CDR1 is DFQATT, CDR2 SNEGSKA (reference sequence).